The table lists the clone carrying this T cell receptor beta chain with a few counts. Its cognate antigen is unknown. This specimen belongs to a study of T cell responses to AZD1222 COVID-19 vaccine. Trimming pared 5 bases from V and 4 bases from J, leaving 14 bases between. This CDR3 region has 14 residues. Germline CDR1 is SGHNT and CDR2 is YENEEA. Regarding the study as a whole: Baseline seropositives among AZD1222 recipients totaled only five to seven.

Measured with immunoSEQ multiplex PCR; TCRdb has only the in-frame clones, and not every one. The table records some 140,000 clones, around 90% of them present only once. The input for sequencing was peripheral blood, taken on day 0 of AZD1222 vaccination. This sequence originates from an adult in good health. The V and J genes are TRBV11-3 and TRBJ1-1; D is undetermined. The CDR3 DNA follows: TGTGCCAGCAGCCCCCAAGGGTGGAGCACTGAAGCTTTCTTT. Amino acids: CASSPQGWSTEAFF.